This is a list of T cell receptor beta chains from one sample in a study of blood T cells in healthy people across ages. MiXCR was run by TCRdb on the 5' RACE reads, yielding one entry per CDR3 protein. In the table there are roughly 800,000 distinct CDR3 sequences, around a quarter of which are singletons. These sequences were also reported in another study, on T cells of mothers and their children.

The source material was blood. The receptors were gathered from a boy younger than 18 in good health. The CDR3 runs from the conserved cysteine through the conserved F or W. D genes are given only for firm matches. The size field is filled for only some rows; it gives once, few, many or a size class.

CSAERRPNQYGYTF	TGCAGTGCTGAGCGTCGGCCAAATCAATATGGCTACACCTTC	.	few	TRBV20-1	TRBJ1-2
CASRRLAGYQETQYF	TGTGCCAGCAGGAGACTAGCGGGGTATCAAGAGACCCAGTACTTC	TRBD2	.	TRBV2	TRBJ2-5
CASTLPGGPLYVQYF	TGTGCCAGCACGCTCCCAGGAGGGCCCCTCTACGTGCAGTACTTC	.	.	TRBV28	TRBJ2-5
CASSGQGVRSPLHF	TGTGCCAGCTCAGGACAGGGGGTAAGATCACCCCTCCACTTT	TRBD1	few	TRBV18	TRBJ1-6
CASSLLIDSYQETQYF	TGTGCCAGCAGCTTACTGATAGATTCCTACCAAGAGACCCAGTACTTC	.	.	TRBV7-2	TRBJ2-5
CASSRLTNTEAFF	TGTGCCAGCAGCCGACTGACGAACACTGAAGCTTTCTTT	.	few	TRBV6-2/TRBV6-3	TRBJ1-1
CSASGRGRNEQFF	TGCAGTGCCAGCGGCAGGGGCCGGAATGAGCAGTTCTTC	.	.	TRBV20-1	TRBJ2-1
CSVEGVAGGPAGDTQYF	TGCAGTGTTGAGGGGGTAGCGGGGGGCCCGGCAGGAGATACGCAGTATTTT	TRBD2	.	TRBV20-1	TRBJ2-3
CSARERTGGNNEQFF	TGCAGTGCTAGAGAACGAACAGGGGGTAACAATGAGCAGTTCTTC	TRBD1	few	TRBV20-1	TRBJ2-1
CSARLPGSSYNEQFF	TGCAGTGCTAGGCTCCCGGGGAGCTCCTACAATGAGCAGTTCTTC	.	.	TRBV20-1	TRBJ2-1
CASRRAGATYEQYF	TGTGCCAGCAGAAGAGCGGGGGCGACCTACGAGCAGTACTTC	TRBD2	.	TRBV28	TRBJ2-7
CAWSYTGTGAGYTF	TGTGCCTGGAGTTATACCGGGACAGGGGCTGGCTACACCTTC	TRBD1	few	TRBV30	TRBJ1-2
CAIRPGTGNEKLFF	TGTGCCATCAGACCCGGGACAGGGAATGAAAAACTGTTTTTT	TRBD1	many	TRBV10-3	TRBJ1-4
CATGSGRGETQYF	TGTGCCACCGGCTCCGGAAGGGGGGAGACCCAGTACTTC	.	.	TRBV15	TRBJ2-5
CSVEDPTGSNTGELFF	TGCAGCGTTGAAGATCCGACAGGGTCGAACACCGGGGAGCTGTTTTTT	TRBD1	.	TRBV29-1	TRBJ2-2
CASSQVWDQDGHSPLHF	TGTGCCAGCAGCCAGGTGTGGGACCAGGATGGTCATTCACCCCTCCACTTT	.	.	TRBV7-2	TRBJ1-6
CASSPVRGGYEQYF	TGTGCCAGCAGCCCTGTTAGAGGGGGCTACGAGCAGTACTTC	.	few	TRBV12-3/TRBV12-4	TRBJ2-7